The clone carrying this T cell receptor (beta chain) turned up a few times. Antigen unknown. Extracted RNA was reverse transcribed into cDNA, the sequencing template. Some clones are missing from TCRdb's copy, which holds only in-frame ones; the method was immunoSEQ multiplex PCR. The sample has some 170,000 clones; 65% to 75% are singletons. The sample belongs to a study of CD8+ T cells in alopecia areata. About the research overall: A regimen of oral tofacitinib, 5 to 10 mg twice daily, was given to treated patients.

General observations from the study: Patients shared TCRs less clearly than mice did, possibly for HLA-related reasons. Clonality in lesional scalp, especially alopecia totalis/universalis, exceeded that of normal scalp.

The V and J ends lost 3 bases and 1 base, in that order; junction bases with no gene match: 6. Germline V CDR1 and CDR2: LGHNA, YNFKEQ. The CDR3 consists of 17 residues. Individuals with alopecia areata gave both lesional scalp punch biopsies and peripheral blood for collection. V usage is TRBV4-2 and J usage is TRBJ2-7; 13 bases map to TRBD2. The receptor was derived from a human donor with alopecia areata. Specimen: CD8+ T cells sorted from blood, collected at week 0. The chain's CDR3 is CASSHFTSGGASYEQYF. The CDR3 nucleotides are TGTGCCAGCAGCCACTTTACTAGCGGGGGGGCTTCCTACGAGCAGTACTTC.